This T cell receptor beta chain was obtained from a study of blood T cell repertoires in COVID-19 (dated by TCRdb to about 2020). With respect to the entire study: Collaborator samples came from the United States, Italy and Spain and covered acute and convalescent phases of COVID-19. The samples were drawn from two sources: the first 160 participants of the ongoing ImmuneRACE study, and 1,254 subjects contributed by 6 global collaborators. The prospective study material was composed of cDNA or gDNA derived from T cells, B-cell-depleted T cells, or PBMCs. HLA class I and class II types, where available, came from metadata supplied by the sample provider rather than from assay-based typing. Sample metadata almost always included a de-identified subject ID, COVID-19 status, age in years and sex. Deeply sampled blood TCRbeta repertoires from subjects exposed to, actively infected with, or recovered from COVID-19 were included in the dataset. The repertoires were made available in a free public database intended to serve as a resource for research on the immune response to SARS-CoV-2.

Collaborating institutions collected whole blood in K2EDTA tubes following their own protocols. Collaborator samples were shipped for TCRbeta analysis as frozen whole blood, isolated PBMCs, or DNA extracted from either sample type. TCRbeta CDR3 regions were amplified from genomic DNA using the immunoSEQ Assay, a bias-controlled multiplex PCR. From the authors' description of their analysis: Nucleated cell counts per sample were estimated from amplification of reference gene primers within the assay. To quantify the absolute abundance of each unique TCRbeta CDR3 rearrangement, sequence reads were collapsed and filtered. For each sample, productive Simpson clonality was calculated as the square root of Simpson's diversity index over productive rearrangements. Held by TCRdb, this immuneACCESS table contains in-frame sequences only and omits some clones. Under half of the omission traces to an unresolved V gene where checked; the cause of the rest is unknown. V and J calls and clone size are those listed in that table; D and trimming were worked out from the DNA. The sample includes 52,000 or so clones, with approximately 80% observed a single time. The ten most abundant clones make up more than 13% of the sample.

The CDR3 runs 15 residues from the cysteine to the phenylalanine. Of the read, only the CDR3 DNA is kept; its 45 bases are in frame from base 1. From V the trimming removes 3 bases and from J it removes 5 bases, while the gene matches leave 5 bases of the junction unaccounted for. From a lookup of the germline V gene, CDR1 and CDR2 are SGHDT and YYEEEE. As concerns this clone: Its specific antigen is unknown. One base away there is no much larger clone; base qualities are not given.

The study at large found these results: The quantity of clinical and demographic metadata differed by source and by participant and was supplied without curation.

The chain joins TRBV5-6 to TRBJ2-5; the central 12 bases match TRBD1. The receptor was isolated from a human donor in a cohort sampled during active COVID-19. Sample: peripheral blood. The DNA sequence reads TGTGCCAGCAGCTCGGGACAGGGGGCGCAGGAGACCCAGTACTTC. Translated, it reads CASSSGQGAQETQYF.